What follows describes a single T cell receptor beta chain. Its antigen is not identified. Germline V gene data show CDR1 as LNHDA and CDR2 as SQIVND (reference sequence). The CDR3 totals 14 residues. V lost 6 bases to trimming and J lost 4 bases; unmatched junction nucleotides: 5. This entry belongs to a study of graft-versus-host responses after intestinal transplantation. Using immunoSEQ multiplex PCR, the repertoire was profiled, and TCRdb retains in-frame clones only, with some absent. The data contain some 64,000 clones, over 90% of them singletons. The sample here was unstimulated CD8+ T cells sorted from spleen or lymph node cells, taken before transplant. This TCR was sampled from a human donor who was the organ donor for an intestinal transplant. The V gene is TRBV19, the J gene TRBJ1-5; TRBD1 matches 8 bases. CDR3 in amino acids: CASSDRGLNQPQHF. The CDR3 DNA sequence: TGTGCCAGTAGCGACAGGGGTTTGAATCAGCCCCAGCATTTT.